What follows are 32 T cell receptor beta chains derived from one specimen sequenced in a study of siplizumab effects on memory and regulatory T cells. TCRdb keeps only in-frame clones here, not all; method: immunoSEQ multiplex PCR. The sample holds 100,000 or so clones, 93% seen once. The material sequenced was non-Treg CD4+ T cells sorted from blood. Receptors originate from a human donor in good health.

This chain joins TRBV28 and TRBJ2-7; 15 bases are a match to TRBD2. Trimming removed 6 bases from V and 3 bases from J; junction bases left unmatched: 3. This CDR3 spans 15 amino acids. CDR1 and CDR2 from the germline V gene are MDHEN and SYDVKM. The CDR3 DNA reads TGTGCCAGCAGCTTGGGACTAGCGGGAGGCTACGAGCAGTACTTC. The encoded protein is CASSLGLAGGYEQYF.

This chain links TRBV7-6 with TRBJ1-6; 7 nucleotides agree with TRBD1. Germline loops: CDR1 SGHVS, CDR2 FNYEAQ. The CDR3 runs 14 residues. V dropped 6 bases and J dropped 7; count of bases not matched to a gene: 6. DNA of the CDR3: TGTGCCAGCAGGCCCGGGACAGACAATTCACCCCTCCACTTT. Its protein is CASRPGTDNSPLHF.

In DNA, the CDR3 is TGCGCCAGCAGCGACGGACAGGGGAATTCACCCCTCCACTTT. Translating it yields CASSDGQGNSPLHF. V is TRBV5-1 and J is TRBJ1-6, with 9 bases fitting TRBD1. Losses at the gene ends were 4 bases for V and 7 bases for J; bases not matched to a gene: 3. Germline loops: CDR1 SGHRS, CDR2 YFSETQ. There are 14 residues in the CDR3.

This clone has only a few counts. The V and J genes are TRBV28 and TRBJ1-1; 7 bases agree with TRBD1. This CDR3 comprises 13 residues. V shed 7 bases and J 0 bases; nucleotides not matched to a gene: 2. The germline gives CDR1 MDHEN, CDR2 SYDVKM. DNA of the CDR3: TGTGCCAGCACGACAGGGCTGAACACTGAAGCTTTCTTT. It codes for CASTTGLNTEAFF.

The chain carries TRBV5-1 and TRBJ1-1; D is unresolved. The ends were cut back, 0 bases at V and 7 bases at J, with 4 bases in the middle. The germline V gene has CDR1 SGHRS and CDR2 YFSETQ. This CDR3 spans 11 amino acids. The CDR3 reads CASSLEGEAFF. DNA of the CDR3: TGCGCCAGCAGCTTGGAAGGTGAAGCTTTCTTT.

The gene calls are TRBV2 and TRBJ2-3; D unresolved. Trimming pared 2 bases from V and 1 base from J, leaving 7 bases between. In germline, CDR1 is SNHLY, CDR2 FYNNEI. The CDR3 totals 14 residues. The CDR3 bases are TGTGCCAGCAGTGAATATGGGGGCACAGATACGCAGTATTTT. It is translated as CASSEYGGTDTQYF.

The chain carries TRBV5-1 and TRBJ2-3, with D possibly being TRBD2 (6 bases). V lost 2 bases, J lost 0 bases, and 16 bases lay in between. CDR1 is SGHRS and CDR2 is YFSETQ in the germline V gene. This CDR3 contains 17 residues. CDR3 protein: CASSLLTSRASTDTQYF. The CDR3 DNA is TGCGCCAGCAGCTTACTAACTAGCAGGGCTAGCACAGATACGCAGTATTTT.

This chain joins TRBV30 and TRBJ2-3, with D tentatively TRBD1 (5 bases). The CDR3 has 13 residues. The V and J ends lost 0 bases and 4 bases respectively, with 8 bases between them. The germline V gene has CDR1 GTSNPN and CDR2 SVGIG (reference sequence). The CDR3 DNA reads TGTGCCTGGAGTGTAAGGGGCCCAGATACGCAGTATTTT. It encodes CAWSVRGPDTQYF. The variable domain in full, completed from reference TRBV30 and TRBJ2-3, reads SQTIHQWPATLVQPVGSPLSLECTVEGTSNPNLYWYRQAAGRGLQLLFYSVGIGQISSEVPQNLSASRPQDRQFILSSKKLLLSDSGFYLCAWSVRGPDTQYFGPGTRLTVL.

The chain carries TRBV9 and TRBJ2-5; 8 bases agree with TRBD2. CDR3 length: 17 amino acids. The ends lost 0 bases at V and 5 bases at J; junction bases unmatched: 12. CDR1 and CDR2 (germline): SGDLS, YYNGEE. CDR3 in amino acids: CASSVGRTGGQLETQYF. CDR3 bases: TGTGCCAGCAGCGTAGGAAGAACGGGGGGGCAACTGGAGACCCAGTACTTC.

The CDR3 protein is CASTRGVETQYF. CDR3 nucleotides: TGTGCCAGCACCCGGGGGGTAGAGACCCAGTACTTC. The gene calls are TRBV6-1 and TRBJ2-5, with TRBD2 matching 7 bases. The CDR3 has 12 residues. The germline CDR1 and CDR2 sequences are MNHNS and SASEGT. Unmatched junction bases numbered 3, after V lost 7 bases and J lost 4 bases.

This chain connects TRBV4-1 to TRBJ1-1; 8 nucleotides line up with TRBD1. The CDR3 has 15 amino acids. The junction had 5 bases not matched to a gene; V was cut back by 3 bases and J by 2 bases. Germline V gene lookup returns CDR1 MGHRA and CDR2 YSYEKL. The DNA for the CDR3 is TGCGCCAGCAGCCACCTGGACAGGGACAACACTGAAGCTTTCTTT. It encodes CASSHLDRDNTEAFF.

The genes are TRBV6-6 and TRBJ2-7; D ambiguous. Between the trimmed V and J ends, which lost 6 bases and 1 base, there was a span of 10 bases. There are 13 residues in the CDR3. Germline-derived CDR1 and CDR2 are MNHNY and SVGAGI (reference sequence). CDR3 protein: CASRETDSYEQYF. CDR3 sequence (DNA): TGTGCCAGCAGAGAGACGGATTCCTACGAGCAGTACTTC.

The CDR3 is CASSPPTRAPGAQYF. CDR3 DNA: TGTGCCAGCAGCCCCCCCACCCGGGCCCCGGGGGCGCAGTATTTT. The chain carries TRBV13 and TRBJ2-3, with D perhaps matching TRBD2 (6 bases). The ends were cut back, 5 bases at V and 10 bases at J, with 22 bases in the middle. The germline gives CDR1 PRHDT, CDR2 FYEKMQ (reference sequence). The CDR3 sequence is 15 residues long.

This rearrangement joins TRBV5-1 to TRBJ2-7; possible D gene TRBD2, 6 bases. The CDR3 length is 12 residues. Germline lookup yields CDR1 SGHRS and CDR2 YFSETQ. Trimming removed 0 bases at V and 6 bases at J, with 7 bases between. The CDR3 region has the DNA TGCGCCAGCAGCTTGGAGCGGGCCGAGCAGTACTTC. Translating it yields CASSLERAEQYF.

J is TRBJ2-1 and V is TRBV7-3; 7 bases agree with TRBD1. Germline V gene sequence: CDR1 SGHTA, CDR2 FQGTGA. This CDR3 has 17 residues. The V and J ends lost 5 bases and 7 bases, in that order; junction bases with no gene match: 17. This CDR3 is CASSPTGDRAWKNEQFF. CDR3 in DNA: TGTGCCAGCAGCCCTACTGGAGACAGGGCCTGGAAAAATGAGCAGTTCTTC. Combining the CDR3 with reference TRBV7-3 and TRBJ2-1 gives the whole variable domain GAGVSQTPSNKVTEKGKYVELRCDPISGHTALYWYRQSLGQGPEFLIYFQGTGAADDSGLPNDRFFAVRPEGSVSTLKIQRTERGDSAVYLCASSPTGDRAWKNEQFFGPGTRLTVL.

In DNA, the CDR3 is TGTGCCAGCAGTCCGGACAGAGGCGGCTACACCTTC. It yields the protein CASSPDRGGYTF. J is TRBJ1-2 and V is TRBV2; D is perhaps TRBD1 (6 bases). CDR1 and CDR2 from the germline V gene are SNHLY and FYNNEI. CDR3 length equals 12 residues. Trimming stripped 5 bases from V and 8 bases from J, with 12 bases between.

The chain links TRBV7-2 to TRBJ2-1; 7 bases are shared with TRBD1. J was trimmed by 8 bases and V by 8 bases; bases with no gene match: 24. The CDR3 runs 18 residues. Per the germline V gene, CDR1 is SGHTA and CDR2 is FQGNSA. CDR3 sequence (DNA): TGTGCCAGCGGCCAAACGGTGACAGGGCTACCAAAGGAGGATGAGCAGTTCTTC. Its protein is CASGQTVTGLPKEDEQFF.

The chain couples TRBV5-1 to TRBJ2-2; 9 bases are shared with TRBD2. CDR1 is SGHRS and CDR2 is YFSETQ in the germline V gene. This CDR3 spans 17 amino acids. V trimming: 4 bases; J trimming: 5 bases; junction bases outside the gene matches: 12. The DNA of the CDR3 is TGCGCCAGCAGCCCAGGGCTAGCGGGGCAGGGGACCGGGGAGCTGTTTTTT. It specifies CASSPGLAGQGTGELFF.

The V call is TRBV27, the J call TRBJ1-6, with 7 bases that match TRBD1. Germline V gene data show CDR1 as MNHEY and CDR2 as SMNVEV (reference sequence). V gave up 6 bases and J gave up 0 bases; unmatched junction bases: 8. This CDR3 has 17 residues. The CDR3 DNA follows: TGTGCCAGCAGCTATGGGACAGCGAGCTCCTATAATTCACCCCTCCACTTT. Translated, it gives CASSYGTASSYNSPLHF.

This clone has only one observation. V is TRBV11-2 and J is TRBJ2-3, with D hard to call. The CDR3 sequence is 14 residues long. Germline-derived CDR1 and CDR2 are SGHAT and FQNNGV. Trimming cost V 1 base and J 4 bases, with 9 bases left between them. CDR3 bases: TGTGCCAGCAGCTTAGGTTACCTGTCAGATACGCAGTATTTT. Its protein is CASSLGYLSDTQYF.

The rearrangement uses TRBV7-9 and TRBJ1-1, with D maybe TRBD1 (5 bases). Germline lookup yields CDR1 SEHNR and CDR2 FQNEAQ (reference sequence). The CDR3 runs to 13 residues. The V and J ends lost 1 base and 6 bases respectively, with 9 bases between them. CDR3 nucleotides: TGTGCCAGCAGCTTAGGGACATTCTCTGAAGCTTTCTTT. This encodes CASSLGTFSEAFF.

This chain uses TRBV9 with TRBJ1-3, with unresolved D. Deletions cut 1 base from V and 4 bases from J, with 15 bases between. The germline CDR1 and CDR2 sequences are SGDLS and YYNGEE. The length of the CDR3 is 16 residues. The CDR3 reads CASSVLDQENGNTIYF. CDR3 coding DNA: TGTGCCAGCAGCGTACTCGATCAGGAGAACGGAAACACCATATATTTT.

This clone occurred a few times. This chain connects TRBV7-9 to TRBJ1-1, with D uncertain. The germline V gene has CDR1 SEHNR and CDR2 FQNEAQ (reference sequence). V was trimmed by 7 bases and J by 4 bases, leaving 13 bases between them. This CDR3 spans 13 amino acids. The CDR3 DNA sequence: TGTGCCAGCACCCTCGGGATGGGCACTGAAGCTTTCTTT. Its protein is CASTLGMGTEAFF.

This chain connects TRBV5-1 to TRBJ2-1; 12 bases are a match to TRBD2. With V trimmed by 4 bases and J by 8 bases, 10 bases remained unmatched. The length of the CDR3 is 16 residues. Germline V CDR1 and CDR2: SGHRS, YFSETQ. The CDR3 DNA sequence: TGCGCCAGCAGCCCCGGACTAGCGGGGTCCCTCGATGAGCAGTTCTTC. It encodes CASSPGLAGSLDEQFF.

This rearrangement joins TRBV5-5 to TRBJ1-6, with 7 bases fitting TRBD1. V lost 2 bases and J lost 11; bases outside the gene matches: 7. CDR1 is SGHKS and CDR2 is YYEKEE in the germline V gene (reference sequence). CDR3 size: 14 residues. The CDR3 DNA reads as TGTGCCAGCAGCTTAGACAGGGAGAGGCCACCCCTCCACTTT. It codes for CASSLDRERPPLHF. The whole variable domain, filled in from reference TRBV5-5 and TRBJ1-6, reads DAGVTQSPTHLIKTRGQQVTLRCSPISGHKSVSWYQQVLGQGPQFIFQYYEKEERGRGNFPDRFSARQFPNYSSELNVNALLLGDSALYLCASSLDRERPPLHFGNGTRLTVT.

This chain connects TRBV5-5 to TRBJ1-3; a possible D gene is TRBD1 (6 bases). V was trimmed by 4 bases and J by 1 base, leaving 15 bases between them. From germline, CDR1 is SGHKS and CDR2 YYEKEE (reference sequence). This CDR3 region has 16 residues. The CDR3 DNA sequence: TGTGCCAGCAGCCTCAGGACAGACGATTCTGGAAACACCATATATTTT. Translation: CASSLRTDDSGNTIYF.

This sequence joins TRBV6-5 and TRBJ2-3; 8 positions agree with TRBD2. Germline V gene lookup returns CDR1 MNHEY and CDR2 SVGAGI. J was trimmed by 8 bases and V by 6 bases; bases with no gene match: 13. CDR3 length: 15 residues. The CDR3 DNA reads as TGTGCCAGCAGCCTTTCTTTCGGGGGGGCTGGTACGCAGTATTTT. Translating gives CASSLSFGGAGTQYF.

J is TRBJ1-4 and V is TRBV4-1; unclear D gene. Between the trimmed V and J ends, which lost 1 base and 5 bases, there was a span of 14 bases. The CDR3 has 16 residues. Germline values: CDR1 MGHRA, CDR2 YSYEKL. CDR3: CASSQVQAAVNEKLFF. The CDR3 coding sequence is TGCGCCAGCAGCCAAGTCCAAGCGGCGGTCAATGAAAAACTGTTTTTT.

This chain joins TRBV28 and TRBJ2-7; no clear D gene. The CDR3 contains 12 residues. The germline CDR1 and CDR2 sequences are MDHEN and SYDVKM. The V and J ends lost 10 bases and 5 bases respectively, with 15 bases between them. CDR3 DNA: TGTGCCACGAGATCCCCTCCCAACGAGCAGTACTTC. This encodes CATRSPPNEQYF.

The rearrangement uses TRBV11-2 and TRBJ1-1, with 8 bases fitting TRBD1. Trimming removed 2 bases from V and 4 bases from J; junction bases left unmatched: 3. The CDR3 loop spans 14 amino acids. The V gene's germline CDR1 is SGHAT and CDR2 FQNNGV. CDR3 sequence reads: CASSLTGTGTEAFF. The CDR3 DNA follows: TGTGCCAGCAGCTTAACCGGGACAGGCACTGAAGCTTTCTTT.

The rearrangement uses TRBV7-3 and TRBJ2-3; 10 positions agree with TRBD2. V shed 2 bases and J 2 bases; nucleotides not matched to a gene: 7. The germline V gene has CDR1 SGHTA and CDR2 FQGTGA. The length of the CDR3 is 17 residues. The CDR3 spells CASSLQSGGVLTDTQYF. CDR3 nucleotides: TGTGCCAGCAGCTTACAAAGCGGGGGGGTTCTCACAGATACGCAGTATTTT.

The V gene is TRBV6-6, the J gene TRBJ2-7, with no clear D. Germline V gene lookup returns CDR1 MNHNY and CDR2 SVGAGI (reference sequence). CDR3 length equals 12 residues. The V end lost 0 bases, the J end lost 7 bases, and 7 bases lay between the germline ends. The CDR3 sequence is CASSYSWGEQYF. In DNA form, the CDR3 reads TGTGCCAGCAGTTACTCGTGGGGAGAGCAGTACTTC.